The rows below give T cell receptor beta chains drawn from one sample of a study of cytomegalovirus exposure and HLA in healthy donors. Assay: immunoSEQ multiplex PCR; the TCRdb copy retains only in-frame clones and omits some. The data contain 200,000 to 250,000 clones, more than 75% of them singletons. The sequencing sample was made of PBMCs. The receptors shown here come from a middle-aged woman in good health and CMV-seronegative. The CDR3 runs from the conserved cysteine through the conserved F or W. The order of the fields is D gene, V gene, J gene, clone size, CDR3 DNA, CDR3 protein. The D gene is left open where the match is weak. The size of a clone is reported for some rows only, either as once, few or many, or as a class for expanded clones.

D: -; V: TRBV19; J: TRBJ1-1; size: -; DNA: TGTGCCAGTAGGGCCGGAGGCGGAGACACTGAAGCTTTCTTT; CDR3: CASRAGGGDTEAFF
D: TRBD2; V: TRBV30; J: TRBJ2-1; size: -; DNA: TGTGCCTGGAGCCGGGACTTTAGCGGGTTTAATGAGCAGTTCTTC; CDR3: CAWSRDFSGFNEQFF
D: -; V: TRBV11-2; J: TRBJ2-1; size: -; DNA: TGTGCCAGCAGCTTAGAGAGGTACAATGAGCAGTTCTTC; CDR3: CASSLERYNEQFF
D: -; V: TRBV7-9; J: TRBJ2-3; size: once; DNA: TGTGCCAGCCCCAATCGGGGAGATACGCAGTATTTT; CDR3: CASPNRGDTQYF
D: -; V: TRBV6-6; J: TRBJ1-2; size: once; DNA: TGTGCCAGCTTCGGGGAGGGGCGCGGGAGTTGGGGCTACACCTTC; CDR3: CASFGEGRGSWGYTF
D: TRBD1; V: TRBV19; J: TRBJ2-3; size: -; DNA: TGTGCCAGTAGTAGGGGACAGGGGAGCACAGATACGCAGTATTTT; CDR3: CASSRGQGSTDTQYF
D: -; V: TRBV7-9; J: TRBJ1-1; size: -; DNA: TGTGCCAGCAGCTTAGAAGGGGTTGAAGCTTTCTTT; CDR3: CASSLEGVEAFF
D: -; V: TRBV18; J: TRBJ1-5; size: -; DNA: TGTGCCAGCTCACCATCCCCCGGGGGCAATCAGCCCCAGCATTTT; CDR3: CASSPSPGGNQPQHF
D: TRBD1; V: TRBV25-1; J: TRBJ2-5; size: -; DNA: TGTGCCAGCAGTGAGTGGGACAGGGGTTACAAAGAGACCCAGTACTTC; CDR3: CASSEWDRGYKETQYF
D: TRBD2; V: TRBV9; J: TRBJ2-7; size: -; DNA: TGTGCCAGCAGCGTAGGAAGCGGGAGGGTCTCCTACGAGCAGTACTTC; CDR3: CASSVGSGRVSYEQYF
D: TRBD1; V: TRBV5-5; J: TRBJ2-5; size: once; DNA: TGTGCCAGCAGCTTGCGGGGGGACAGGGGGTTAATCAGGGTGGAGACCCAGTACTTC; CDR3: CASSLRGDRGLIRVETQYF
D: -; V: TRBV30; J: TRBJ1-2; size: -; DNA: TGTGCCTGGAGTGGGGGCACCAACTATGGCTACACCTTC; CDR3: CAWSGGTNYGYTF
D: -; V: TRBV2; J: TRBJ2-7; size: -; DNA: TGTGCCAGCAGAAAGGACAGAAGTCACTCCTACGAGCAGTACTTC; CDR3: CASRKDRSHSYEQYF
D: TRBD2; V: TRBV9; J: TRBJ2-7; size: -; DNA: TGTGCCAGCAGCGGGACTAGCGGGAGGAACGAGCAGTACTTC; CDR3: CASSGTSGRNEQYF
D: -; V: TRBV10-1; J: TRBJ2-1; size: -; DNA: TGCGCCAGCAGTGTTGGTAGCTTAGGTGGGTTACGAGATGAGCAGTTCTTC; CDR3: CASSVGSLGGLRDEQFF
D: TRBD2; V: TRBV28; J: TRBJ2-1; size: -; DNA: TGTGCCAGCAGCTTGTCGCTAGCGGGAGGGAATGAGCAGTTCTTC; CDR3: CASSLSLAGGNEQFF
D: -; V: TRBV14; J: TRBJ1-2; size: -; DNA: TGTGCCAGCAGCCAAGTGGAGGGATCCGGCTACACCTTC; CDR3: CASSQVEGSGYTF
D: -; V: TRBV2; J: TRBJ1-5; size: -; DNA: TGTGCCAGCCAGACAAGGAATAGCAATCAGCCCCAGCATTTT; CDR3: CASQTRNSNQPQHF
D: TRBD1; V: TRBV6-1; J: TRBJ2-7; size: -; DNA: TGTGCCACCTTGGGGGGGGGACAGGGGAGAGGCGAGCAGTACTTC; CDR3: CATLGGGQGRGEQYF
D: -; V: TRBV6-1; J: TRBJ1-2; size: -; DNA: TGTGCCAGCAGTGTACCCCGCCGGCTAGAGATCTACTATGGCTACACCTTC; CDR3: CASSVPRRLEIYYGYTF
D: TRBD1; V: TRBV2; J: TRBJ2-3; size: few; DNA: TGTGCCAGCAGAAGGCAGGGGGCGGCGGCAGATACGCAGTATTTT; CDR3: CASRRQGAAADTQYF
D: TRBD1; V: TRBV27; J: TRBJ1-1; size: once; DNA: TGTGCCAGCAGGACCCCGGGACAGGGAAGAGTTGAAGCTTTCTTT; CDR3: CASRTPGQGRVEAFF
D: -; V: TRBV15; J: TRBJ1-2; size: once; DNA: TGTGCCACCAGCAGAGGGTGGGAGGGTGGCTACACCTTC; CDR3: CATSRGWEGGYTF
D: -; V: TRBV4-1; J: TRBJ1-1; size: once; DNA: TGCGCCAGCAGCTTGGGACAAGCGAACACTGAAGCTTTCTTT; CDR3: CASSLGQANTEAFF
D: -; V: TRBV5-1; J: TRBJ2-1; size: -; DNA: TGCGCCAGCAGCTCCTCCGCCTACAATGAGCAGTTCTTC; CDR3: CASSSSAYNEQFF
D: TRBD2; V: TRBV25-1; J: TRBJ2-3; size: -; DNA: TGTGCCAGCAGTGAAGTTAGCGGGATGAGAGATACGCAGTATTTT; CDR3: CASSEVSGMRDTQYF
D: TRBD2; V: TRBV7-7; J: TRBJ2-3; size: few; DNA: TGTGCCAGCACCCCCACCGGGAGGGCCGGGTCAGATACGCAGTATTTT; CDR3: CASTPTGRAGSDTQYF
D: TRBD1; V: TRBV7-9; J: TRBJ1-1; size: -; DNA: TGTGCCAGCAGCTCCACAGGGGTCAACACTGAAGCTTTCTTT; CDR3: CASSSTGVNTEAFF
D: TRBD2; V: TRBV7-2; J: TRBJ2-1; size: -; DNA: TGTGCCAGCAGCTTAGTAGCGGGATTGACCTACAATGAGCAGTTCTTC; CDR3: CASSLVAGLTYNEQFF
D: TRBD2; V: TRBV7-2; J: TRBJ2-7; size: -; DNA: TGTGCCAGCAGCCCCGGACTAGCGGATTACGAGCAGTACTTC; CDR3: CASSPGLADYEQYF
D: -; V: TRBV5-6; J: TRBJ1-1; size: few; DNA: TGTGCCAGCAGCTTGGTGAGAGACAACGCCTTTAACACTGAAGCTTTCTTT; CDR3: CASSLVRDNAFNTEAFF
D: TRBD2; V: TRBV27; J: TRBJ2-7; size: -; DNA: TGTGCCAGCAGTCCCGCGTCTAGGGAGGTAGCGGGGGCCTACGAGCAGTACTTC; CDR3: CASSPASREVAGAYEQYF
D: -; V: TRBV6-1; J: TRBJ2-3; size: -; DNA: TGTGCCAGCAGTTCCCACTACACAGATACGCAGTATTTT; CDR3: CASSSHYTDTQYF
D: TRBD2; V: TRBV6-1; J: TRBJ2-2; size: -; DNA: TGTGCCAGCAGTGGGCTAGCGGGGTCGAACACCGGGGAGCTGTTTTTT; CDR3: CASSGLAGSNTGELFF
D: TRBD2; V: TRBV7-9; J: TRBJ2-7; size: -; DNA: TGTGCCAGCAGCTCACAGCGGGACTTTAACTACGAGCAGTACTTC; CDR3: CASSSQRDFNYEQYF
D: TRBD2; V: TRBV2; J: TRBJ2-3; size: -; DNA: TGTGCCAGCACCCCTAGCGGAGGAAATACGCAGTATTTT; CDR3: CASTPSGGNTQYF
D: TRBD2; V: TRBV19; J: TRBJ2-7; size: few; DNA: TGTGCCAGTAGTCCTTCAGCGGGAGTCCACGAGCAGTACTTC; CDR3: CASSPSAGVHEQYF
D: -; V: TRBV7-2; J: TRBJ2-5; size: few; DNA: TGTGCCAGCAGCTTAGCGGGAGTCGACGAGACCCAGTACTTC; CDR3: CASSLAGVDETQYF
D: TRBD1; V: TRBV28; J: TRBJ1-2; size: few; DNA: TGTGCCAGCAGTTCCTGGGACAGGGCCTATAACTATGGCTACACCTTC; CDR3: CASSSWDRAYNYGYTF
D: -; V: TRBV7-9; J: TRBJ2-7; size: -; DNA: TGTGCCAGCAGGGCCGGGTACGAGCAGTACTTC; CDR3: CASRAGYEQYF
D: TRBD2; V: TRBV7-9; J: TRBJ2-1; size: few; DNA: TGTGCCAGCAGCTTCCTAAGCGGGAGTGGTCCATACAATGAGCAGTTCTTC; CDR3: CASSFLSGSGPYNEQFF
D: -; V: TRBV21-1; J: TRBJ1-2; size: once; DNA: TGTGCCAGCAGCCCATTGGGACAGGGCTATGGCTACACCTTC; CDR3: CASSPLGQGYGYTF
D: -; V: TRBV7-9; J: TRBJ1-3; size: -; DNA: TGTGCCAGCAGCTCCCTTAGCACTGGAAACACCATATATTTT; CDR3: CASSSLSTGNTIYF
D: TRBD1; V: TRBV11-3; J: TRBJ2-7; size: -; DNA: TGTGCCAGCAGCTTAGCCGGACAGGGCTCCTACGAGCAGTACTTC; CDR3: CASSLAGQGSYEQYF
D: -; V: TRBV5-6; J: TRBJ1-6; size: -; DNA: TGTGCCAGCAGTTTGGACAGCAGCTCCTATAATTCACCCCTCCACTTT; CDR3: CASSLDSSSYNSPLHF
D: -; V: TRBV4-1; J: TRBJ1-3; size: -; DNA: TGCGCCAGCAGCCTCGGAGGAGACACCATATATTTT; CDR3: CASSLGGDTIYF
D: TRBD1; V: TRBV30; J: TRBJ2-7; size: -; DNA: TGTGCCTGGAGTAACAGGGGCCCACGACGGGGCGAGCAGTACTTC; CDR3: CAWSNRGPRRGEQYF
D: -; V: TRBV27; J: TRBJ1-1; size: -; DNA: TGTGCCAGCAGGGAGACAGGAAACACTGAAGCTTTCTTT; CDR3: CASRETGNTEAFF
D: -; V: TRBV19; J: TRBJ2-7; size: -; DNA: TGTGCCAGTAGTATAGATCAGGGTCCTCGCTACGAGCAGTACTTC; CDR3: CASSIDQGPRYEQYF
D: -; V: TRBV5-1; J: TRBJ1-5; size: -; DNA: TGCGCCAGCAGCTTGGGAGAGTTTAGCAATCAGCCCCAGCATTTT; CDR3: CASSLGEFSNQPQHF
D: TRBD1; V: TRBV7-9; J: TRBJ2-7; size: -; DNA: TGTGCCAGCAGCCCGGGACAGGGTAGTAACGAGCAGTACTTC; CDR3: CASSPGQGSNEQYF